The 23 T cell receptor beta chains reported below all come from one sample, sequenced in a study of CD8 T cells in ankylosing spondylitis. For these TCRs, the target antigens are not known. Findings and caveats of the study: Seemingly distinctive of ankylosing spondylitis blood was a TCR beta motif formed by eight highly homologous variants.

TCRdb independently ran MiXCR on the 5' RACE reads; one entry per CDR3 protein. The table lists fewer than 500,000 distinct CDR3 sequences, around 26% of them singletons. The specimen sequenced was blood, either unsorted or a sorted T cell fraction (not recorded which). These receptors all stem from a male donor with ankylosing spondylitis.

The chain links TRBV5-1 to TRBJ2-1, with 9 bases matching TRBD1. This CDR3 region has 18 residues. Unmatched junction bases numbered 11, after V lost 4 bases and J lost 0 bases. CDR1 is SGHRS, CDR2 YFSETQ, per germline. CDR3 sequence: CASSPSAGTGSSYNEQFF. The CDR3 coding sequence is TGCGCCAGCAGCCCTTCTGCCGGGACAGGGAGCTCCTACAATGAGCAGTTCTTC.

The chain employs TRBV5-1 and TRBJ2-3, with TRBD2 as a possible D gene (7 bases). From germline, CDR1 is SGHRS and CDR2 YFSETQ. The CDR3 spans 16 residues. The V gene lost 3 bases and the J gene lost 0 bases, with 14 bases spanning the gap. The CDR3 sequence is CASSSGGGGSTDTQYF. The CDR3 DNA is TGCGCCAGCAGCTCCGGGGGCGGGGGTAGCACAGATACGCAGTATTTT.

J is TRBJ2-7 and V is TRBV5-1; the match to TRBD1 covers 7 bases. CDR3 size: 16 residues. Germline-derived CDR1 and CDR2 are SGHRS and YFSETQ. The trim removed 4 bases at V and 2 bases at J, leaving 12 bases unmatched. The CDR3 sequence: CASSVGQAIGTYEQYF. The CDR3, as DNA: TGCGCCAGCAGCGTCGGACAGGCCATAGGGACCTACGAGCAGTACTTC. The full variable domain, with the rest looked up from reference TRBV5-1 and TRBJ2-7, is KAGVTQTPRYLIKTRGQQVTLSCSPISGHRSVSWYQQTPGQGLQFLFEYFSETQRNKGNFPGRFSGRQFSNSRSEMNVSTLELGDSALYLCASSVGQAIGTYEQYFGPGTRLTVT.

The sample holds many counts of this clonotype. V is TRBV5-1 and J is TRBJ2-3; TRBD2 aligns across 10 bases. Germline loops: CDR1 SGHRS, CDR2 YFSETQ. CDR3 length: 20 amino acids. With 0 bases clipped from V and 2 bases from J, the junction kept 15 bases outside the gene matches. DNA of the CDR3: TGCGCCAGCAGCTTGGTGGCTAGCGGGGGACTAATCCGGAACACAGATACGCAGTATTTT. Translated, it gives CASSLVASGGLIRNTDTQYF.

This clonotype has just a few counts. The CDR3 here is CAISESISGSSSEQYF. In DNA form, the CDR3 reads TGTGCCATCAGTGAGTCAATTAGCGGGAGTTCGAGCGAGCAGTACTTC. The chain is built from TRBV10-3 and TRBJ2-7; TRBD2 aligns across 9 bases. This CDR3 region has 16 residues. CDR1 and CDR2 (germline): ENHRY, SYGVKD. Trimming at V came to 0 bases and at J to 6 bases, leaving 9 bases not matched to a gene.

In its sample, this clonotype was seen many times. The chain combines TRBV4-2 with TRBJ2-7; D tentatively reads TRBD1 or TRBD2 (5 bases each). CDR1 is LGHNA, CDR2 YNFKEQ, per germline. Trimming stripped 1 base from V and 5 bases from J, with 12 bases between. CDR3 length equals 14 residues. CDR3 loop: CASSQGGSVHEQYF. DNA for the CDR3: TGTGCCAGCAGCCAAGGGGGGAGTGTACACGAGCAGTACTTC.

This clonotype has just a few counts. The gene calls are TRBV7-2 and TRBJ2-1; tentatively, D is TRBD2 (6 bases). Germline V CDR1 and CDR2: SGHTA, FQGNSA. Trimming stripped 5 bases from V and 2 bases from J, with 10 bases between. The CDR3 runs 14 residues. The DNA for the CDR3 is TGTGCCAGCAGCCGGGACTCCACCTACAATGAGCAGTTCTTC. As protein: CASSRDSTYNEQFF. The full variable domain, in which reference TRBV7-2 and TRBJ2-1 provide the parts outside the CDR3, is GAGVSQSPSNKVTEKGKDVELRCDPISGHTALYWYRQSLGQGLEFLIYFQGNSAPDKSGLPSDRFSAERTGGSVSTLTIQRTQQEDSAVYLCASSRDSTYNEQFFGPGTRLTVL.

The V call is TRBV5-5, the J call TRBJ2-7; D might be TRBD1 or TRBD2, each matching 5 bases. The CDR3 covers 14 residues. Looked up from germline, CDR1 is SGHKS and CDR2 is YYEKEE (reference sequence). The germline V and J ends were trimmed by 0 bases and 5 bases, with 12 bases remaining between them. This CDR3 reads CASSLVLGVNEQYV. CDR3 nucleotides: TGTGCCAGCAGCTTGGTACTAGGGGTTAACGAGCAGTACGTC.

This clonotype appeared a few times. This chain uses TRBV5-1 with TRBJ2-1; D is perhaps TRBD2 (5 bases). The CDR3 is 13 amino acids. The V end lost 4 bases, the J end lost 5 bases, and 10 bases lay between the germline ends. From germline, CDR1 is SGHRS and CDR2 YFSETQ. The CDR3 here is CASSILDNNEQFF. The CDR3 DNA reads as TGCGCCAGCAGCATACTAGATAACAATGAGCAGTTCTTC.

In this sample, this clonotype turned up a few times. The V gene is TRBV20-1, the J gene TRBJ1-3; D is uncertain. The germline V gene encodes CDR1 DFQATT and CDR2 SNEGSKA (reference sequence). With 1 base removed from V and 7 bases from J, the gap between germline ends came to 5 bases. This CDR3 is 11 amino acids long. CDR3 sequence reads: CSARVRNTIYF. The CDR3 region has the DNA TGCAGTGCTAGAGTAAGGAACACCATATATTTT.

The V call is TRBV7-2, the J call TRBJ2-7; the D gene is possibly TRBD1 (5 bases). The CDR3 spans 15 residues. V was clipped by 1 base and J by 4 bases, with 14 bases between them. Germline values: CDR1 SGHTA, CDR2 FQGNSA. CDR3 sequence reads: CASSLDSGAVYEQYV. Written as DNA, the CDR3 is TGTGCCAGCAGCTTAGACTCTGGGGCTGTATACGAGCAGTACGTC.

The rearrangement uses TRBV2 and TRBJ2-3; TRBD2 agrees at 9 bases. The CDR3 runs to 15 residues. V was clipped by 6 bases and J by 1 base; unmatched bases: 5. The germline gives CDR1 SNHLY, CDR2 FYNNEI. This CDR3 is CASRGRTSGTDTQYF. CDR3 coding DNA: TGTGCCAGCAGAGGCAGGACTAGCGGCACAGATACGCAGTATTTT.

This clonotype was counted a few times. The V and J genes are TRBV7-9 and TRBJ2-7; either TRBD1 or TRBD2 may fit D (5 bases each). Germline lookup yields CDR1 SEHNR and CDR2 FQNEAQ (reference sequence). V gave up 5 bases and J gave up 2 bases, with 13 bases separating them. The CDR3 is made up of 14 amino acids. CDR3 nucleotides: TGTGCCAGCAGCGCCTCGGGGCAGCCCTACGAGCAGTACTTC. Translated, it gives CASSASGQPYEQYF.

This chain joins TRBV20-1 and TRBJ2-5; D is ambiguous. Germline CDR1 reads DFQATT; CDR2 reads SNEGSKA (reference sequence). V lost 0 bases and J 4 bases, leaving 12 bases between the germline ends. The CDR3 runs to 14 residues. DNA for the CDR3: TGCAGTGCTAGAGACAGGCTAGGAAGAGAGACCCAGTACTTC. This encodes CSARDRLGRETQYF.

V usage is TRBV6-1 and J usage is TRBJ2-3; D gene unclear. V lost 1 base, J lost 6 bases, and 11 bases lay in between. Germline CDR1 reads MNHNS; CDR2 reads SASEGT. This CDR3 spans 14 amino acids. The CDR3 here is CASSEGWAQDTQYF. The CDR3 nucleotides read TGTGCCAGCAGTGAAGGGTGGGCTCAGGATACGCAGTATTTT.

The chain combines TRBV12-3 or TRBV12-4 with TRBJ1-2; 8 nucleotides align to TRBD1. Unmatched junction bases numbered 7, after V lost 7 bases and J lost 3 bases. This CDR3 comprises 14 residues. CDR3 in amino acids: CASTLTGVDYGYTF. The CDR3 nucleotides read TGTGCCAGCACCTTGACAGGGGTTGACTATGGCTACACCTTC.

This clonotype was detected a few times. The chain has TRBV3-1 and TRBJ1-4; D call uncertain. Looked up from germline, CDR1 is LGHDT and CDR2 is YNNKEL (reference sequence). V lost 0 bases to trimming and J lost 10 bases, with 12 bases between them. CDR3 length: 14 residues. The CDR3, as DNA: TGTGCCAGCAGCCAAGAGGCGAGGGAGGGAAAACTGTTTTTT. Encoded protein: CASSQEAREGKLFF.

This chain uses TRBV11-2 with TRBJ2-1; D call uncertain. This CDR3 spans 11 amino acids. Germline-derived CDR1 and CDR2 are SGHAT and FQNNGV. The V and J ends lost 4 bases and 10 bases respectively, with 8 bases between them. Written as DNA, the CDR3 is TGTGCCAGCAGCTCCTCGCCAGAGCAGTTCTTC. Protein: CASSSSPEQFF.

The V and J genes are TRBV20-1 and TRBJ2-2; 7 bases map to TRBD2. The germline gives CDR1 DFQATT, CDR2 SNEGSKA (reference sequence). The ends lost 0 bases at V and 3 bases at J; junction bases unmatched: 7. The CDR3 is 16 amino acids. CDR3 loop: CSARDIGGSHTGELFF. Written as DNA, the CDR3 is TGCAGTGCTAGAGATATTGGCGGGAGTCACACCGGGGAGCTGTTTTTT.

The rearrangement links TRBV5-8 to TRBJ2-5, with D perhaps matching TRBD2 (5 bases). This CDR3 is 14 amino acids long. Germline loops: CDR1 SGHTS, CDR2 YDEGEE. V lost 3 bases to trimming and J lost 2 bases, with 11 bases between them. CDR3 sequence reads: CASSSSGKQETQYF. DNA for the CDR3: TGTGCCAGCAGCTCGTCCGGGAAACAAGAGACCCAGTACTTC.

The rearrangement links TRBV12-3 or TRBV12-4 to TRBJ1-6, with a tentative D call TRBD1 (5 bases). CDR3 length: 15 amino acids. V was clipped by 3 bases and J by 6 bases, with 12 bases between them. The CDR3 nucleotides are TGTGCCAGCAGTTTGGGGCCCCACGGTAATTCACCCCTCCACTTT. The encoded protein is CASSLGPHGNSPLHF.

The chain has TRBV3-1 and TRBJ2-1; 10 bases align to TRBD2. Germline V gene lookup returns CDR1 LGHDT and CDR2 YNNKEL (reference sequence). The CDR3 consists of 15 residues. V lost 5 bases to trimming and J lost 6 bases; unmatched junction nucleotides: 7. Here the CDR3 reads CASSFSGGFLNEQFF. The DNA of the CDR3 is TGTGCCAGCAGCTTTAGCGGGGGGTTCCTCAATGAGCAGTTCTTC.

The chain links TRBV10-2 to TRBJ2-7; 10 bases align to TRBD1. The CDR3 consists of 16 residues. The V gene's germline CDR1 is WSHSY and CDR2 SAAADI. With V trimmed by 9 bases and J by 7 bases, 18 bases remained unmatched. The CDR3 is CASRNYPGQGLGEQYF. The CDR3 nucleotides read TGCGCCAGTAGAAACTATCCGGGACAGGGGTTGGGGGAGCAGTACTTC.